A single T cell receptor beta chain is shown here with its context. Terminally differentiated effector memory CD45RA+ cells were excluded from the naive CD8 cells, which were CD45RO-negative and positively selected for CCR7. The data derive from a study of shared clonotypes between healthy human individuals. Study-wide background: Aged 18 to 49, the donors were two women and a few men. A donor's plate count was three for CD4 naive and three for CD4 memory; CD8 naive had two and CD8 memory one.

This table comes from immunoSEQ multiplex PCR, and its TCRdb copy is limited to in-frame clones, with some not included. This sample carries about 820,000 clones, more than 85% of them seen once, and the ten largest clones take around 24%. CDR1 and CDR2 (germline): SEHNR, FQNEAQ (reference sequence). This CDR3 comprises 16 residues. Trimming removed 5 bases at V and 4 bases at J, with 17 bases between. The sequencing sample was made of naive CD8+ T cells sorted from blood. This clonotype was obtained from a man aged 25 to 40 in good health. The chain has TRBV7-9 and TRBJ2-2, with D perhaps given as TRBD1 or TRBD2 (5 bases each). For the CDR3, the DNA is TGTGCCAGCAGCCCCCCGGGTCGGGGCAGCACCGGGGAGCTGTTTTTT. It translates to CASSPPGRGSTGELFF.